The present TCR beta chain was sequenced within a study of Ad26.COV2.S vaccination and SARS-CoV-2 variants. Study-level information: It was the COV1001 Ad26.COV2.S trial arm that included the donor.

Repertoires were generated with immunoSEQ multiplex PCR, while TCRdb's copy carries only in-frame clones and drops some. The sample carries a few hundred thousand clones, roughly 87% recorded once. The treatment: some 20 received Ad26.COV2.S at low or high dose, single or two shots; 5 received placebo; per-sample allocation not given. Sampling was performed 63 days after the first vaccine or placebo injection. A Boston donor was an adult aged 18-55 years. An Ad26 vector expressing Wuhan-strain SARS-CoV-2 spike constituted the vaccine. Specimen: peripheral blood, collected in a trial of Ad26.COV2.S vaccine versus placebo. The clonotype was recovered from a person between 18 and 59 years old who received the Ad26.COV2.S COVID-19 vaccine or a placebo.

The CDR3 region is CATSPSRGTGGYNEQFF. The CDR3 DNA sequence: TGTGCCACCAGTCCGAGTAGGGGGACAGGGGGCTACAATGAGCAGTTCTTC. The chain recombines TRBV24-1 with TRBJ2-1; the match to TRBD1 covers 11 bases. V lost 6 bases, J lost 3 bases, and 9 bases stayed unmatched. This CDR3 comprises 17 residues. CDR1 is KGHDR, CDR2 SFDVKD, per germline.